This TCR beta chain is from a study of T-cell reconstitution after alpha-beta-depleted transplantation in children. Study-level points and caveats: Newly made T cells mostly supplied T-cell counts and diversity one year after transplant. After transplant, at about two months, alpha-beta T cells were reportedly derived from several hundred expanded graft clones. Recipient T cells and thymic progenitors that survived were the source of the high TCRbeta diversity seen at day 60 in some patients.

Germline trimming cut 4 bases from V and 4 bases from J; bases unmatched to any gene: 7. The CDR3 is made up of 18 amino acids. CDR1 KGHSH and CDR2 LQKENI come from the germline V gene. Library preparation (for TCRbeta) was performed with unique molecular identifiers. One entry per CDR3 protein, called by TCRdb with MiXCR from the PCR reads. The sample has some 600,000 distinct CDR3 sequences; roughly 13% are singletons. This clonotype was seen more than once but under ten times. The antigen is undetermined. This TCR was recovered from a male patient under 18 who had a stem cell transplant for acute myeloid leukemia, so the T cells may come from the graft donor. This rearrangement joins TRBV18 to TRBJ2-2; the match to TRBD2 covers 15 bases. Sample: PBMCs, mostly from graft donor cells, taken 360 days after TCRalphabeta/CD19-depleted stem cell transplant. The CDR3 DNA is TGTGCCAGCTCACAAACCGGGACTAGCGGGAGGATCACCGGGGAGCTGTTTTTT. Translation gives CASSQTGTSGRITGELFF.